These T cell receptor beta chains were read from a single sample in a study of tumor-infiltrating lymphocytes in localized non-small cell lung cancer. Clones were read by immunoSEQ multiplex PCR, and TCRdb kept only the in-frame ones, dropping some. This table has approximately 13,000 clones, under 80% appearing once. Source material: lung tumor tissue. All receptors come from a human donor with non-small cell lung cancer. Each CDR3 is given with its conserved first and last residue. Each record gives: J gene, V gene, clone size, D gene, CDR3 protein, CDR3 DNA. D genes are given only for firm matches. Size values are once, few and many counts, or a class for expanded clones, and some rows have none.

J: TRBJ2-7; V: TRBV7-2; size: once; D: NA; CDR3: CASSASGRGTYEQYF; DNA: TGTGCCAGCAGCGCGTCGGGACGGGGAACCTACGAGCAGTACTTC
J: TRBJ2-1; V: TRBV19; size: NA; D: NA; CDR3: CASSPSSSSYNEQFF; DNA: TGTGCCAGTAGTCCGAGTTCTAGCTCCTACAATGAGCAGTTCTTC
J: TRBJ2-7; V: TRBV5-4; size: NA; D: TRBD1; CDR3: CASSLGQGGLEQYF; DNA: TGTGCCAGCAGCTTGGGACAGGGGGGGCTCGAGCAGTACTTC
J: TRBJ1-1; V: TRBV4-2; size: NA; D: TRBD1; CDR3: CASSQDLGQGNTEAFF; DNA: TGTGCCAGCAGCCAAGATTTAGGACAGGGGAACACTGAAGCTTTCTTT
J: TRBJ2-1; V: TRBV5-1; size: NA; D: NA; CDR3: CASSSPSRLEQFF; DNA: TGCGCCAGCAGTTCACCTAGTCGACTTGAGCAGTTCTTC
J: TRBJ2-7; V: TRBV4-2; size: NA; D: TRBD2; CDR3: CASSQEPLRLAGVTEQYF; DNA: TGTGCCAGCAGCCAAGAACCGCTGAGACTAGCGGGTGTCACAGAGCAGTACTTC
J: TRBJ2-5; V: TRBV2; size: NA; D: NA; CDR3: CASSERGGTPQETQYF; DNA: TGTGCCAGCAGTGAGAGGGGAGGAACTCCACAAGAGACCCAGTACTTC
J: TRBJ2-5; V: TRBV5-1; size: NA; D: TRBD2; CDR3: CASSWTGLAGQETQYF; DNA: TGCGCCAGCAGCTGGACCGGACTAGCGGGGCAAGAGACCCAGTACTTC
J: TRBJ2-7; V: TRBV6-5; size: NA; D: NA; CDR3: CASSYSTNYEQYF; DNA: TGTGCCAGCAGTTACTCGACTAATTACGAGCAGTACTTC
J: TRBJ2-1; V: TRBV6-1; size: NA; D: NA; CDR3: CAGGLTVREQFF; DNA: TGTGCCGGGGGACTGACGGTTAGGGAGCAGTTCTTC
J: TRBJ2-7; V: TRBV10-1; size: once; D: TRBD1; CDR3: CASSEGQGLSYEQYF; DNA: TGCGCCAGCAGCGAGGGACAGGGGCTTTCCTACGAGCAGTACTTC
J: TRBJ1-5; V: TRBV19; size: NA; D: NA; CDR3: CAAKEVGGNQPQHF; DNA: TGTGCCGCCAAGGAGGTGGGGGGCAATCAGCCCCAGCATTTT
J: TRBJ2-2; V: TRBV7-2; size: NA; D: NA; CDR3: CASSSDTGELFF; DNA: TGTGCCAGCAGCTCCGACACCGGGGAGCTGTTTTTT
J: TRBJ2-1; V: TRBV10-3; size: NA; D: TRBD2; CDR3: CAISEVAGADEQFF; DNA: TGTGCCATCAGTGAGGTAGCGGGAGCGGATGAGCAGTTCTTC
J: TRBJ1-1; V: TRBV2; size: NA; D: NA; CDR3: CASSVAGHTEAFF; DNA: TGTGCCAGCAGTGTGGCAGGGCACACTGAAGCTTTCTTT
J: TRBJ1-1; V: TRBV19; size: NA; D: TRBD1; CDR3: CASRRPTGRFEAFF; DNA: TGTGCCAGTAGACGACCGACAGGGAGGTTCGAAGCTTTCTTT
J: TRBJ1-3; V: TRBV4-3; size: NA; D: TRBD1; CDR3: CASSSPGGRSGNTIYF; DNA: TGCGCCAGCAGCTCGCCAGGGGGCCGCTCTGGAAACACCATATATTTT
J: TRBJ1-3; V: TRBV4-1; size: NA; D: NA; CDR3: CASSQEGAGPSSGNTIYF; DNA: TGCGCCAGCAGCCAAGAAGGGGCAGGCCCGAGCTCTGGAAACACCATATATTTT
J: TRBJ1-5; V: TRBV15; size: NA; D: NA; CDR3: CATRRLSNQPQHF; DNA: TGTGCCACCAGGAGGCTTAGCAATCAGCCCCAGCATTTT
J: TRBJ2-5; V: TRBV2; size: once; D: TRBD1; CDR3: CASSADRGQETQYF; DNA: TGTGCCAGCAGTGCGGACAGGGGCCAAGAGACCCAGTACTTC
J: TRBJ2-2; V: TRBV5-6; size: NA; D: TRBD1; CDR3: CASSLSPGQGTGELFF; DNA: TGTGCCAGCAGCTTGAGTCCGGGACAGGGCACCGGGGAGCTGTTTTTT
J: TRBJ1-2; V: TRBV5-1; size: NA; D: NA; CDR3: CASSLGPGLAGYTF; DNA: TGCGCCAGCAGCTTGGGACCGGGACTTGCTGGCTACACCTTC
J: TRBJ1-4; V: TRBV19; size: NA; D: TRBD1; CDR3: CASSFADRDEKLFF; DNA: TGTGCCAGTAGTTTTGCCGACAGGGATGAAAAACTGTTTTTT
J: TRBJ2-3; V: TRBV18; size: few; D: NA; CDR3: CASSPLREDTQYF; DNA: TGTGCCAGCTCACCACTAAGGGAGGATACGCAGTATTTT
J: TRBJ2-1; V: TRBV7-9; size: NA; D: NA; CDR3: CASSLVLVDEQFF; DNA: TGTGCCAGCAGCTTAGTACTCGTCGATGAGCAGTTCTTC
J: TRBJ2-7; V: TRBV6-4; size: NA; D: NA; CDR3: CASSPRLYEQYF; DNA: TGTGCCAGCAGCCCCAGGCTCTACGAGCAGTACTTC
J: TRBJ2-7; V: TRBV28; size: few; D: TRBD2; CDR3: CASSSNIPPSGSAHEQYF; DNA: TGTGCCAGCAGTTCCAACATCCCCCCTAGCGGGAGCGCCCACGAGCAGTACTTC
J: TRBJ1-5; V: TRBV7-6; size: NA; D: NA; CDR3: CASSLEPDRSQHF; DNA: TGTGCCAGCAGCTTAGAACCTGACAGATCCCAGCATTTT
J: TRBJ1-1; V: TRBV7-8; size: few; D: TRBD1; CDR3: CASSLDRVGTEAFF; DNA: TGTGCCAGCAGCTTGGACAGGGTTGGCACTGAAGCTTTCTTT
J: TRBJ1-2; V: TRBV11-2; size: NA; D: TRBD1; CDR3: CASGRGTGYYGYTF; DNA: TGTGCCTCCGGCCGCGGGACAGGATATTATGGCTACACCTTC
J: TRBJ1-1; V: TRBV6-6; size: NA; D: NA; CDR3: CASNHIRGNTEAFF; DNA: TGTGCCAGCAATCACATCAGGGGTAACACTGAAGCTTTCTTT
J: TRBJ2-5; V: TRBV6-1; size: NA; D: NA; CDR3: CASSAGETQYF; DNA: TGTGCCAGCAGTGCCGGGGAGACCCAGTACTTC
J: TRBJ2-2; V: TRBV28; size: NA; D: TRBD2; CDR3: CASSTLLAGVDGELFF; DNA: TGTGCCAGCAGTACGTTACTAGCGGGAGTCGACGGGGAGCTGTTTTTT
J: TRBJ2-1; V: TRBV27; size: few; D: NA; CDR3: CASRESSYNEQFF; DNA: TGTGCCAGCCGAGAGTCCTCCTACAATGAGCAGTTCTTC
J: TRBJ2-3; V: TRBV4-2; size: NA; D: NA; CDR3: CASSQDRDSPGTDTQYF; DNA: TGTGCCAGCAGCCAAGATCGGGACTCCCCTGGCACAGATACGCAGTATTTT
J: TRBJ2-1; V: TRBV7-3; size: NA; D: TRBD2; CDR3: CASSSTPIAGPQPSEQFF; DNA: TGTGCCAGCAGCTCTACCCCCATAGCGGGACCTCAGCCGAGTGAGCAGTTCTTC
J: TRBJ1-1; V: TRBV15; size: NA; D: TRBD1; CDR3: CATSRAGQGMNTEAFF; DNA: TGTGCCACCAGCAGAGCCGGACAGGGTATGAACACTGAAGCTTTCTTT
J: TRBJ2-7; V: TRBV6-5; size: NA; D: TRBD1; CDR3: CASSLLGTGAYEQYF; DNA: TGTGCCAGCAGTTTACTTGGGACAGGGGCCTACGAGCAGTACTTC
J: TRBJ2-6; V: TRBV6-5; size: NA; D: NA; CDR3: CASSSLELSGANVLTF; DNA: TGTGCCAGCAGTTCCCTAGAACTGTCTGGGGCCAACGTCCTGACTTTC
J: TRBJ2-6; V: TRBV18; size: NA; D: TRBD1; CDR3: CASSPQLQGTVSGANVLTF; DNA: TGTGCCAGCTCACCACAATTACAGGGGACGGTCTCTGGGGCCAACGTCCTGACTTTC
J: TRBJ1-2; V: TRBV15; size: NA; D: NA; CDR3: CATSRDLGEYGYTF; DNA: TGTGCCACCAGCAGAGATCTGGGGGAATATGGCTACACCTTC
J: TRBJ2-5; V: TRBV7-7; size: NA; D: NA; CDR3: CASSLTGLLQETQYF; DNA: TGTGCCAGCAGCCTGACAGGACTTCTCCAAGAGACCCAGTACTTC
J: TRBJ2-5; V: TRBV5-1; size: NA; D: NA; CDR3: CASSLEGRGETQYF; DNA: TGCGCCAGCAGCTTGGAGGGGCGAGGGGAGACCCAGTACTTC
J: TRBJ1-5; V: TRBV27; size: NA; D: TRBD1; CDR3: CASSQGAVGNQPQHF; DNA: TGTGCCAGCTCCCAGGGGGCGGTCGGCAATCAGCCCCAGCATTTT
J: TRBJ2-7; V: TRBV27; size: NA; D: NA; CDR3: CASSFGYRTYEQYF; DNA: TGTGCCAGCAGTTTTGGGTACAGGACCTACGAGCAGTACTTC
J: TRBJ1-1; V: TRBV27; size: NA; D: NA; CDR3: CASSLRGDSTEAFF; DNA: TGTGCCAGCAGTTTACGGGGGGATAGCACTGAAGCTTTCTTT
J: TRBJ1-4; V: TRBV6-5; size: NA; D: NA; CDR3: CASREAATNEKLFF; DNA: TGTGCCAGCCGCGAGGCTGCAACTAATGAAAAACTGTTTTTT
J: TRBJ1-5; V: TRBV30; size: NA; D: NA; CDR3: CAWSVPPGPQHF; DNA: TGTGCCTGGAGTGTACCCCCTGGGCCCCAGCATTTT
J: TRBJ2-7; V: TRBV27; size: NA; D: TRBD1; CDR3: CASSLRGQGEQYF; DNA: TGTGCCAGCAGTTTAAGGGGGCAGGGCGAGCAGTACTTC
J: TRBJ1-1; V: TRBV6-1; size: NA; D: NA; CDR3: CASSDTGGVNTEAFF; DNA: TGTGCCAGCAGTGACACGGGTGGGGTAAACACTGAAGCTTTCTTT
J: TRBJ2-3; V: TRBV9; size: NA; D: TRBD2; CDR3: CASSAYSGGARDTQYF; DNA: TGTGCCAGCAGCGCCTATAGCGGGGGGGCCAGAGATACGCAGTATTTT